The 28 T cell receptor beta chains given below trace back to one sample, sequenced in a study of blood T cell repertoires in COVID-19. Produced via immunoSEQ multiplex PCR; TCRdb's table is partial and in-frame only. The repertoire holds approximately 53,000 clones, roughly 90% seen once, with roughly 2% in the top ten. The sequenced sample was peripheral blood. The receptors derive from a human donor in a cohort sampled during active COVID-19.

The rearrangement links TRBV27 to TRBJ2-6; 9 bases fit TRBD2. V lost 5 bases, J lost 4 bases, and 15 bases stayed unmatched. Germline-derived CDR1 and CDR2 are MNHEY and SMNVEV (reference sequence). The CDR3 length is 19 residues. The CDR3 coding sequence is TGTGCCAGCAGTCTGAACCCGGGACTAGCTGCTGCCGGGGCCAACGTCCTGACTTTC. Amino acid sequence: CASSLNPGLAAAGANVLTF.

This chain uses TRBV19 with TRBJ1-5, with TRBD1 matching 7 bases. There are 14 residues in the CDR3. Germline V gene sequence: CDR1 LNHDA, CDR2 SQIVND (reference sequence). Trimming took 10 bases from V and 0 from J; bases not matched to a gene: 6. The CDR3 nucleotides read TGTGCCACCAGACAGGGCTATAGCAATCAGCCCCAGCATTTT. It codes for CATRQGYSNQPQHF.

V and J are TRBV27 and TRBJ1-2; the D is unclear. Trimming removed 6 bases at V and 2 bases at J, with 13 bases between. CDR1 is MNHEY, CDR2 SMNVEV, per germline (reference sequence). The CDR3 contains 14 residues. The CDR3 DNA reads as TGTGCCAGCAGCCCCCAGACAAACAACTATGGCTACACCTTC. It translates to CASSPQTNNYGYTF.

This clone was recorded once. The chain is built from TRBV7-2 and TRBJ2-7; 9 positions match TRBD1. The CDR3 loop spans 17 amino acids. The ends lost 3 bases at V and 5 bases at J; junction bases unmatched: 14. CDR1 is SGHTA and CDR2 is FQGNSA in the germline V gene. CDR3 region: CASSLRLGGTGRHEQYF. DNA of the CDR3: TGTGCCAGCAGCTTGAGATTAGGCGGGACAGGGCGCCACGAGCAGTACTTC.

By its share, this clone is medium-sized. The V gene is TRBV28, the J gene TRBJ1-1; 8 nucleotides align to TRBD1. CDR1 and CDR2 (germline): MDHEN, SYDVKM. This CDR3 contains 13 residues. The V segment lost 10 bases and the J segment 4 bases; nucleotides outside the gene matches: 8. The CDR3 loop reads CANRGTGGTEAFF. CDR3 nucleotides: TGTGCCAACCGAGGGACAGGAGGCACTGAAGCTTTCTTT.

This chain uses TRBV13 with TRBJ2-1; 8 nucleotides align to TRBD1. The CDR3 is made up of 13 amino acids. From germline, CDR1 is PRHDT and CDR2 FYEKMQ (reference sequence). The ends lost 2 bases at V and 13 bases at J; junction bases unmatched: 7. The CDR3 protein is CASSLRRQGKQFF. The CDR3 coding sequence is TGTGCCAGCAGCTTAAGACGACAGGGGAAACAGTTCTTC. The complete variable domain, with remaining parts taken from reference TRBV13 and TRBJ2-1, reads AAGVIQSPRHLIKEKRETATLKCYPIPRHDTVYWYQQGPGQDPQFLISFYEKMQSDKGSIPDRFSAQQFSDYHSELNMSSLELGDSALYFCASSLRRQGKQFFGPGTRLTVL.

This sequence joins TRBV7-8 and TRBJ1-6; 7 bases are a match to TRBD1. The CDR3 spans 15 residues. In germline, CDR1 is SGHVS, CDR2 FQNEAQ. Trimming cost V 3 bases and J 5 bases; bases outside gene matches: 4. CDR3 in DNA: TGTGCCAGCAGCTTTCCAGGGGGAAATAATTCACCCCTCCACTTT. As protein: CASSFPGGNNSPLHF.

In this sample, this clone turned up once. The chain links TRBV5-5 to TRBJ1-1; 8 bases are shared with TRBD1. With V trimmed by 6 bases and J by 10 bases, 11 bases remained unmatched. Looked up from germline, CDR1 is SGHKS and CDR2 is YYEKEE (reference sequence). The CDR3 has 13 amino acids. The CDR3 DNA reads TGTGCCAGCATCCCGATCAGGGGGCATCTAGCTTTCTTT. Translation: CASIPIRGHLAFF. The variable domain in full, with the rest retrieved from reference TRBV5-5 and TRBJ1-1, is DAGVTQSPTHLIKTRGQQVTLRCSPISGHKSVSWYQQVLGQGPQFIFQYYEKEERGRGNFPDRFSARQFPNYSSELNVNALLLGDSALYLCASIPIRGHLAFFGQGTRLTVV.

The rearrangement joins TRBV7-9 to TRBJ1-2, with 7 bases that match TRBD1. CDR1 SEHNR and CDR2 FQNEAQ come from the germline V gene (reference sequence). This CDR3 contains 13 residues. With 5 bases clipped from V and 6 bases from J, the junction kept 6 bases outside the gene matches. CDR3 nucleotides: TGTGCCAGCAGCCGAGACAGGGAGGATGGCTACACCTTC. This gives the protein CASSRDREDGYTF.

This clone has a handful of counts. V and J are TRBV29-1 and TRBJ2-1, with TRBD2 matching 7 bases. Trimming at V came to 4 bases and at J to 6 bases, leaving 15 bases not matched to a gene. Per the germline V gene, CDR1 is SQVTM and CDR2 is ANQGSEA. This CDR3 has 16 residues. The CDR3 nucleotides read TGCAGCGTTGTGTTCCTAGGGTACACGGGGGGCAATGAGCAGTTCTTC. This translates into CSVVFLGYTGGNEQFF.

J is TRBJ2-5 and V is TRBV28; 14 bases match TRBD2. Germline trimming cut 7 bases from V and 5 bases from J; bases unmatched to any gene: 18. CDR1 is MDHEN and CDR2 is SYDVKM in the germline V gene. The CDR3 length is 19 residues. The CDR3 DNA follows: TGTGCCAGCACCCAACCGGGACTAGCGGGAGCGGGACGGGTGGAGACCCAGTACTTC. Its translation is CASTQPGLAGAGRVETQYF.

The chain is built from TRBV6-1 and TRBJ1-5; possible D gene TRBD1, 5 bases. V dropped 2 bases and J dropped 7 bases, with 18 bases sitting between them. Germline CDR1 and CDR2: MNHNS and SASEGT. CDR3 length: 16 amino acids. The CDR3 loop is CASSEWGGSRRQPQHF. The CDR3 nucleotides are TGTGCCAGCAGTGAATGGGGGGGATCCCGGCGGCAGCCCCAGCATTTT.

The genes are TRBV3-1 (or the pseudogene TRBV3-2) and TRBJ2-2, with 12 bases fitting TRBD2. This CDR3 is 17 amino acids long. Germline CDR1 and CDR2: LGHDT and YNNKEL (reference sequence). The V gene end was trimmed by 3 bases and the J gene end by 4 bases; junction bases not matched to a gene: 6. The CDR3 nucleotides read TGTGCCAGCAGCCAGGCTAGCGGGGGGGTCAGCACCGGGGAGCTGTTTTTT. This sequence encodes CASSQASGGVSTGELFF.

The rearrangement links TRBV7-6 to TRBJ1-2; TRBD1 agrees at 7 bases. The germline V gene encodes CDR1 SGHVS and CDR2 FNYEAQ. With 5 bases clipped from V and 3 bases from J, the junction kept 6 bases outside the gene matches. The CDR3 extends over 14 amino acids. CDR3 loop: CASSLNGQDYGYTF. In DNA form, the CDR3 reads TGTGCCAGCAGCCTTAACGGACAGGACTATGGCTACACCTTC.

The rearrangement links TRBV3-1 (or the pseudogene TRBV3-2) to TRBJ2-7, with D perhaps matching TRBD2 (6 bases). The V gene's germline CDR1 is LGHDT and CDR2 YNNKEL (reference sequence). The CDR3 consists of 13 residues. Trimming stripped 2 bases from V and 3 bases from J, with 8 bases between. CDR3 loop: CASSQRGFYEQYF. The CDR3 DNA follows: TGTGCCAGCAGCCAACGGGGGTTCTACGAGCAGTACTTC.

CDR3 nucleotide sequence: TGTGCCAGCAGACCGGGACTAGTCTACGAGCAGTACTTC. Its protein is CASRPGLVYEQYF. The rearrangement uses TRBV7-3 and TRBJ2-7; 8 positions match TRBD2. V gave up 6 bases and J gave up 3 bases; unmatched junction bases: 4. This CDR3 spans 13 amino acids. Germline CDR1 and CDR2: SGHTA and FQGTGA.

Details on this clone: The junction and the germline gene differ at one end; a read error may be behind it. J is TRBJ2-2 and V is TRBV7-7; D is perhaps TRBD2 (5 bases). This CDR3 comprises 14 residues. Germline lookup yields CDR1 SSHAT and CDR2 FNYEAQ (reference sequence). For the CDR3, the DNA is TGTGCTAGCAGCCCCGTCCTAGCTGGCGGGGAGCTGTTTTTT. Amino acid sequence: CASSPVLAGGELFF. Supplemented by reference TRBV7-7 and TRBJ2-2, the full variable domain reads GAGVSQSPRYKVTKRGQDVTLRCDPISSHATLYWYQQALGQGPEFLTYFNYEAQPDKSGLPSDRFSAERPEGSISTLTIQRTEQRDSAMYRCASSPVLAGGELFFGEGSRLTVL.

The chain carries TRBV15 and TRBJ1-2, with D possibly matching TRBD1 (5 bases). Germline assignment: CDR1 LNHNV and CDR2 YYDKDF (reference sequence). The CDR3 extends over 15 amino acids. Trimming took off 1 base at V and 5 bases at J, with 14 bases between the two ends. This chain's CDR3 is CATSRVGGEGYGYTF. CDR3 sequence (DNA): TGTGCCACCAGCAGAGTAGGAGGGGAGGGGTATGGCTACACCTTC.

This chain uses TRBV19 with TRBJ2-3; 7 nucleotides agree with TRBD2. This CDR3 spans 16 amino acids. J gave up 0 bases and V 3 bases, and 6 bases lay outside the gene matches. Germline V lookup: CDR1 LNHDA, CDR2 SQIVND (reference sequence). The CDR3 bases are TGTGCCAGTAGTATTAGGGGACTACCAAGCACAGATACGCAGTATTTT. Amino acid sequence: CASSIRGLPSTDTQYF.

The J gene is TRBJ1-4, the V gene TRBV19, with TRBD1 identical over 8 bases. There are 14 residues in the CDR3. The germline CDR1 and CDR2 sequences are LNHDA and SQIVND (reference sequence). The junction had 7 bases not matched to a gene; V was cut back by 9 bases and J by 4 bases. CDR3 sequence reads: CASSQGGSNEKLFF. The CDR3 DNA is TGTGCCAGCTCACAGGGGGGAAGTAATGAAAAACTGTTTTTT.

This clone was counted only a few times. The chain links TRBV6-5 to TRBJ1-1; D remains ambiguous. The V gene's germline CDR1 is MNHEY and CDR2 SVGAGI. The CDR3 has 14 amino acids. Trimming pared 0 bases from V and 1 base from J, leaving 6 bases between. The CDR3 DNA sequence: TGTGCCAGCAGTTACTCGGCCCCGAACACTGAAGCTTTCTTT. Its translation: CASSYSAPNTEAFF.

This chain uses TRBV10-3 with TRBJ2-7, with 9 bases fitting TRBD2. V shed 6 bases, J shed 3 bases, and the junction held 6 bases outside the gene matches. Per germline, CDR1 ENHRY and CDR2 SYGVKD. The CDR3 has 14 residues. CDR3 DNA: TGTGCCATCAGCGGAGGGACTAGCATCTACGAGCAGTACTTC. Amino acids: CAISGGTSIYEQYF.

As regards this clone: A read error may produce the germline difference seen at one junction end. CDR3 bases: TGTGCCAGCAGTCAAGCCCCTTTCTTAGCGGGAGCCGCGGGCGGGGAGCTGTTTTTT. It yields the protein CASSQAPFLAGAAGGELFF. This rearrangement joins TRBV6-1 to TRBJ2-2; 9 bases align to TRBD2. The CDR3 is 19 amino acids. Germline V lookup: CDR1 MNHNS, CDR2 SASEGT.

V usage is TRBV28 and J usage is TRBJ2-2; D is possibly TRBD1 (6 bases). This CDR3 is 15 amino acids long. Looked up from germline, CDR1 is MDHEN and CDR2 is SYDVKM. V was cut by 4 bases and J by 3 bases, with 12 bases left in between. The CDR3 DNA sequence: TGTGCCAGCAGTTGGTTGACAGGCGACACCGGGGAGCTGTTTTTT. Translating it yields CASSWLTGDTGELFF.

V usage is TRBV10-3 and J usage is TRBJ2-2; D is perhaps TRBD1 (6 bases). The CDR3 is 17 residues long. The germline V and J ends were trimmed by 2 bases and 3 bases, with 16 bases remaining between them. The germline V gene encodes CDR1 ENHRY and CDR2 SYGVKD. DNA for the CDR3: TGTGCCATCAGTGAGGGAACCACAGGGTTAGACACCGGGGAGCTGTTTTTT. Translated, it gives CAISEGTTGLDTGELFF.

The rearrangement joins TRBV5-1 to TRBJ2-1; D remains unclear. Trimming took off 0 bases at V and 0 bases at J, with 10 bases between the two ends. The CDR3 has 16 amino acids. CDR1 SGHRS and CDR2 YFSETQ come from the germline V gene. DNA for the CDR3: TGCGCCAGCAGCTTGGGGGCACTCAGCTCCTACAATGAGCAGTTCTTC. It codes for CASSLGALSSYNEQFF.

V gene TRBV6-6 combines with J gene TRBJ1-6; possible D gene TRBD1, 5 bases. The germline gives CDR1 MNHNY, CDR2 SVGAGI (reference sequence). CDR3 size: 14 residues. V dropped 6 bases and J dropped 5 bases, with 11 bases sitting between them. The CDR3 sequence: CASSRTTDNSPLHF. For the CDR3, the DNA is TGTGCCAGCAGCCGAACGACAGATAATTCACCCCTCCACTTT.

The chain employs TRBV12-3 or TRBV12-4 and TRBJ2-5; D may be TRBD1 (5 bases). CDR3 size: 13 residues. Trimming left V 6 bases short and J 4 bases short, with 12 bases between. The CDR3 reads CASRTQGIETQYF. The CDR3 DNA reads TGTGCCAGCAGGACCCAGGGAATAGAGACCCAGTACTTC.